A selection of T cell receptor beta chains follows, all from one sample in a study of shared clonotypes between healthy human individuals. Produced via immunoSEQ multiplex PCR; TCRdb's table is partial and in-frame only. Found here are around 2.1 million clones, 85% to 95% of them singletons; the top ten hold around 1.7%. Material: naive CD8+ T cells from PBMCs. These receptors were obtained from a man between 18 and 35 years old in good health. Some clones in this sample may be carry-over from other donors' samples. CDR3s include the opening cysteine and the closing phenylalanine or tryptophan. Each record gives: J gene, clone size, V gene, D gene, CDR3 DNA, CDR3 protein. The D gene is left open where the match is weak. Some rows mark clone size as missing; the rest say once, few, many or name a class of expanded clone.

>TRBJ2-7|-|TRBV6-6|TRBD2
TGTGCCAGCCATCCCGGCGGGGGGATCGTGTACGAGCAGTACTTC
CASHPGGGIVYEQYF
>TRBJ1-1|-|TRBV27|TRBD1
TGTGCCAGCAGTTTTCAGGGGGGGAACACTGAAGCTTTCTTT
CASSFQGGNTEAFF
>TRBJ1-1|-|TRBV10-3|-
TGTGCCATCAAAGCGGCCCTGAACACTGAAGCTTTCTTT
CAIKAALNTEAFF
>TRBJ1-2|once|TRBV28|-
TGTGCCAGCAGCCTCGACAGGAACTATGGCTACACCTTC
CASSLDRNYGYTF
>TRBJ1-1|-|TRBV9|-
TGTGCCAGCAGCGTTGCCCCGAACACTGAAGCTTTCTTT
CASSVAPNTEAFF
>TRBJ1-2|-|TRBV5-4|TRBD1
TGTGCCAGCAGCTTCCAGGGGGCTAACTATGGCTACACCTTC
CASSFQGANYGYTF
>TRBJ2-7|-|TRBV5-6|-
TGTGCCAGCAGCCGCGGGAACTACGAGCAGTACTTC
CASSRGNYEQYF
>TRBJ2-5|-|TRBV7-9|-
TGTGCCAGCAGCCCGTCGGAGACTAACCAAGAGACCCAGTACTTC
CASSPSETNQETQYF
>TRBJ2-3|-|TRBV15|TRBD1
TGTGCCACCAGCGCAAAGGACAGGGAGCGGTATTTT
CATSAKDRERYF
>TRBJ1-2|-|TRBV28|TRBD1
TGTGCCAGCAGATCGGGACAGGGCTATGGCTACACCTTC
CASRSGQGYGYTF
>TRBJ2-2|-|TRBV5-1|TRBD2
TGCGCCAGCAGCTTTCCCCTAGCGGGAGTTTCCGGGGAGCTGTTTTTT
CASSFPLAGVSGELFF
>TRBJ1-1|-|TRBV27|-
TGTGCCAGCAGTTTAGGAGGGGCAAACACTGAAGCTTTCTTT
CASSLGGANTEAFF
>TRBJ2-1|-|TRBV4-3|TRBD2
TGCGCCAGCAGCCAAGCGGCCGGGAGGCTCTCCTACAATGAGCAGTTCTTC
CASSQAAGRLSYNEQFF
>TRBJ1-2|-|TRBV7-6|-
TGTGCCAGCAGCTTAGGGAGGGTTGGCTACACCTTC
CASSLGRVGYTF
>TRBJ2-7|-|TRBV14|-
TGTGCCAGCAGCCAAGACAGGGATGGCTCCTACGAGCAGTACTTC
CASSQDRDGSYEQYF
>TRBJ2-5|-|TRBV5-1|-
TGCGCCAGCAGCTTGGTTTGGGCCAGGGGAGCAGAGACCCAGTACTTC
CASSLVWARGAETQYF
>TRBJ2-3|-|TRBV7-2|TRBD1
TGTGCCAGCAACTTAAGGGGACAGATCACAGATACGCAGTATTTT
CASNLRGQITDTQYF
>TRBJ2-1|-|TRBV6-4|-
TGTGCCAGCAGTCCAAAACTAGAGGGGGTTTACAATGAGCAGTTCTTC
CASSPKLEGVYNEQFF
>TRBJ1-2|-|TRBV12-5|TRBD1
TGTGCTAGTGGTCACTCAGACAGGGTTACCCACTATGGCTACACCTTC
CASGHSDRVTHYGYTF
>TRBJ2-2|-|TRBV7-9|-
TGTGCCAGCAGCACATACGGATCAGGGTGGGGCACCGGGGAGCTGTTTTTT
CASSTYGSGWGTGELFF
>TRBJ1-5|-|TRBV25-1|-
TGTGCCAGCAGCTCCGAGGGAAGCGATCAGCCCCAGCATTTT
CASSSEGSDQPQHF
>TRBJ2-1|-|TRBV4-3|TRBD2
TGCGCCAGCAGCCAAGATAAAAGCGGGAGGTACAATGAGCAGTTCTTC
CASSQDKSGRYNEQFF
>TRBJ2-3|-|TRBV19|-
TGTGCCAGTAGTATAGTTGGGTTGGATACGCAGTATTTT
CASSIVGLDTQYF
>TRBJ2-2|-|TRBV6-5|-
TGTGCCAGCAGTTATAGAGGGGACACCGGGGAGCTGTTTTTT
CASSYRGDTGELFF
>TRBJ2-5|once|TRBV5-4|TRBD1
TGTGCCAGCAGCTTTTCGATGGGACAGCCCCAAGAGACCCAGTACTTC
CASSFSMGQPQETQYF
>TRBJ1-6|-|TRBV27|-
TGTGCCAGCAGTTTATCGGGCCTAGGTCCCCTCCACTTT
CASSLSGLGPLHF